Below are 19 T cell receptor beta chains sequenced from a single sample in a study of OX40 agonist ivuxolimab in advanced cancers. Libraries were prepared by immunoSEQ multiplex PCR; TCRdb keeps only in-frame clonotypes and omits some of them. The sample consists of about 53,000 clones, about four fifths of them appearing once. Material: CD4+ or CD8+ T cells sorted from blood, obtained in a trial of the OX40 agonist ivuxolimab. Receptors were obtained from an adult with an advanced solid tumor such as melanoma, head and neck, liver or kidney cancer.

The chain has TRBV5-1 and TRBJ2-7, with unresolved D. CDR3 length: 14 amino acids. V dropped 4 bases and J dropped 2 bases, with 13 bases sitting between them. Germline V lookup: CDR1 SGHRS, CDR2 YFSETQ. The CDR3 nucleotides are TGCGCCAGCAGCCCCTCCTTAGGTACCTACGAGCAGTACTTC. This gives the protein CASSPSLGTYEQYF.

This clone was seen only once. Here the CDR3 reads CASSISPGYGYTF. The CDR3 bases are TGTGCCAGTAGTATCTCGCCAGGCTATGGCTACACCTTC. The V call is TRBV19, the J call TRBJ1-2; D uncertain. CDR3 length: 13 amino acids. Germline V gives CDR1 LNHDA, CDR2 SQIVND (reference sequence). Between the trimmed V and J ends, which lost 3 bases and 4 bases, there was a span of 9 bases.

This clone showed up just a few times. The chain employs TRBV11-2 and TRBJ1-5; D is undetermined. CDR1 and CDR2 (germline): SGHAT, FQNNGV. The CDR3 length is 15 residues. V dropped 3 bases and J dropped 0 bases, with 9 bases sitting between them. The DNA for the CDR3 is TGTGCCAGCAGCTTGGGAGGCCGTAGCAATCAGCCCCAGCATTTT. This codes for CASSLGGRSNQPQHF. The whole variable domain, remainder taken from reference TRBV11-2 and TRBJ1-5, is EAGVAQSPRYKIIEKRQSVAFWCNPISGHATLYWYQQILGQGPKLLIQFQNNGVVDDSQLPKDRFSAERLKGVDSTLKIQPAKLEDSAVYLCASSLGGRSNQPQHFGDGTRLSIL.

The J gene is TRBJ1-2, the V gene TRBV13; 7 bases map to TRBD1. Looked up from germline, CDR1 is PRHDT and CDR2 is FYEKMQ (reference sequence). J lost 13 bases, V lost 10 bases, and 12 bases had no gene match. CDR3 length: 11 amino acids. Here the CDR3 reads CAIPTGRGFTF. The CDR3 nucleotides are TGTGCCATTCCGACAGGGCGGGGGTTCACCTTC.

Here the CDR3 DNA reads TGTGCCATCGGTGGAGGAACAGGTCGGGAGACCCAGTACTTC. Protein product: CAIGGGTGRETQYF. The gene calls are TRBV10-3 and TRBJ2-5; the D gene could be TRBD1 or TRBD2 (5 bases each). The CDR3 is made up of 14 amino acids. Trimming left V 8 bases short and J 5 bases short, with 18 bases between. Germline values: CDR1 ENHRY, CDR2 SYGVKD.

The gene calls are TRBV10-1 and TRBJ1-4; perhaps TRBD1 as D (5 bases). CDR1 is WNHNN, CDR2 SYGVQD, per germline (reference sequence). Trimming removed 3 bases from V and 8 bases from J, with 10 bases in between. The CDR3 runs to 13 residues. CDR3 coding DNA: TGCGCCAGCAGTGACAGGGCGGAAGAAAAACTGTTTTTT. Protein product: CASSDRAEEKLFF.

The chain employs TRBV7-9 and TRBJ2-7; D could derive from TRBD1 or TRBD2 (5 bases each). In germline, CDR1 is SEHNR, CDR2 FQNEAQ (reference sequence). The CDR3 covers 15 residues. V was shortened by 5 bases and J by 6 bases, with 20 bases between the two germline ends. CDR3: CASSPSLAGSGEQYF. CDR3 nucleotides: TGTGCCAGCAGCCCAAGCCTGGCAGGGAGCGGCGAGCAGTACTTC.

The genes are TRBV11-2 and TRBJ1-1; no reliable D call. Trimming removed 4 bases from V and 8 bases from J, with 17 bases in between. CDR1 is SGHAT, CDR2 FQNNGV, per germline. The CDR3 extends over 14 amino acids. CDR3 residues: CASSSDAWGGEAFF. CDR3 nucleotide sequence: TGTGCCAGCAGCTCGGACGCATGGGGAGGGGAAGCTTTCTTT.

The chain couples TRBV5-5 to TRBJ2-5, with D perhaps matching TRBD1 or TRBD2 (5 bases each). CDR1 and CDR2 from the germline V gene are SGHKS and YYEKEE (reference sequence). The CDR3 spans 14 residues. V was shortened by 0 bases and J by 3 bases, with 9 bases between the two germline ends. In DNA, the CDR3 is TGTGCCAGCAGCTTGGAATGGGGGAAAGAGACCCAGTACTTC. Protein product: CASSLEWGKETQYF.

Only a few counts were recorded for this clone. Written as DNA, the CDR3 is TGTGCCTTCAGCCCAGGGAATGAAAAACTGTTTTTT. Translation: CAFSPGNEKLFF. The V gene is TRBV30, the J gene TRBJ1-4, with D possibly matching TRBD1 (5 bases). CDR3 length equals 12 residues. Germline lookup yields CDR1 GTSNPN and CDR2 SVGIG (reference sequence). Trimming left V 7 bases short and J 5 bases short, with 11 bases between.

This rearrangement joins TRBV7-9 to TRBJ2-5; TRBD1 or TRBD2 may be the D gene (5 bases each). The CDR3 contains 15 residues. In germline, CDR1 is SEHNR, CDR2 FQNEAQ (reference sequence). V was clipped by 2 bases and J by 4 bases, with 14 bases between them. In DNA form, the CDR3 reads TGTGCCAGCAGCTTAATGGGGACCCAGGGAGAGACCCAGTACTTC. Protein product: CASSLMGTQGETQYF.

As to this clone: Compared with germline, one end of the junction differs, possibly owing to a read error. The rearrangement uses TRBV27 and TRBJ2-2, with TRBD1 matching over 8 bases. In germline, CDR1 is MNHEY, CDR2 SMNVEV (reference sequence). The CDR3 has 16 amino acids. The CDR3 is CASSLSRGRGTGELFF. CDR3 bases: TGTGCCAGCAGTCTATCCAGGGGGCGAGGAACCGGGGAGCTGTTTTTT.

The rearrangement links TRBV7-2 to TRBJ2-1, with a possible D match to TRBD2 (7 bases). Trimming removed 5 bases from V and 3 bases from J, with 14 bases in between. This CDR3 is 15 amino acids long. CDR1 SGHTA and CDR2 FQGNSA come from the germline V gene. DNA of the CDR3: TGTGCCAGCAGCCGAAGGGGGGGCCGCTACAATGAGCAGTTCTTC. This encodes CASSRRGGRYNEQFF.

The rearrangement uses TRBV9 and TRBJ2-5; weak D call: TRBD2 (6 bases). V lost 4 bases to trimming and J lost 5 bases, with 15 bases between them. Germline CDR1 and CDR2: SGDLS and YYNGEE. This CDR3 has 14 amino acids. The chain's CDR3 is CASSLTAAGETQYF. Here the CDR3 DNA reads TGTGCCAGCAGCTTAACAGCGGCGGGGGAGACCCAGTACTTC. Complete variable domain (other parts from reference TRBV9 and TRBJ2-5): DSGVTQTPKHLITATGQRVTLRCSPRSGDLSVYWYQQSLDQGLQFLIQYYNGEERAKGNILERFSAQQFPDLHSELNLSSLELGDSALYFCASSLTAAGETQYFGPGTRLLVL.

The rearrangement uses TRBV4-1 and TRBJ2-1, with 8 bases identical to TRBD1. The germline V gene encodes CDR1 MGHRA and CDR2 YSYEKL. Germline trimming cut 0 bases from V and 6 bases from J; bases unmatched to any gene: 4. CDR3 size: 15 residues. The CDR3 DNA reads TGCGCCAGCAGCCAAGAGGGACAGGCTATCAATGAGCAGTTCTTC. It yields the protein CASSQEGQAINEQFF.

This clone was picked up one time. The chain links TRBV18 to TRBJ2-5; 11 nucleotides agree with TRBD2. Trimming at V came to 6 bases and at J to 2 bases, leaving 5 bases not matched to a gene. Germline V gene data show CDR1 as KGHSH and CDR2 as LQKENI. The CDR3 is made up of 15 amino acids. CDR3 in DNA: TGTGCCAGCTCGCTAGCGGGGGGCTGGCAAGAGACCCAGTACTTC. Encoded protein: CASSLAGGWQETQYF.

The gene calls are TRBV11-1 and TRBJ2-5; D gene ambiguous. This CDR3 spans 14 amino acids. Trimming removed 2 bases at V and 1 base at J, with 8 bases between. From germline, CDR1 is SGHAT and CDR2 FQDESV (reference sequence). In DNA form, the CDR3 reads TGTGCCAGCAGCTTAATTCGGGCCCAAGAGACCCAGTACTTC. This translates into CASSLIRAQETQYF.

On this clone itself: The sample has other DNA sequences that encode this CDR3 too. This chain links TRBV1 with TRBJ2-7; the tabulated D call, TRBD2, remains unverified against the DNA. TRBV1 is assigned pseudogene status. The CDR3 sequence is 17 residues long. The CDR3 bases are TGCACCAGCAGCCAGGGACTAGCGGGGGGACGCTCCTACGAGCAGTACTTC. This translates into CTSSQGLAGGRSYEQYF.

The chain couples TRBV5-1 to TRBJ2-3; D might be TRBD1 or TRBD2, each matching 5 bases. Germline CDR1 SGHRS, CDR2 YFSETQ. Trimming took off 0 bases at V and 1 base at J, with 12 bases between the two ends. The CDR3 loop spans 16 amino acids. The CDR3 sequence: CASSLERGEGTDTQYF. CDR3 DNA: TGCGCCAGCAGCTTGGAGAGGGGCGAGGGCACAGATACGCAGTATTTT.